The 23 T cell receptor beta chains presented below share a single source sample, sequenced in a study of blood T cells in healthy people across ages. A second about 6 to 12 cycle PCR used barcoded and J-beta primers. Using its own MiXCR run on the 5' RACE reads, TCRdb lists one record per CDR3 protein. This sample yields about 1,400,000 distinct CDR3 sequences, of which 35% to 45% are seen a single time; approximately 7.9% belongs to the top ten. Sequences were obtained from blood. Source of these receptors: a woman aged 18-29 years in good health.

This clonotype was detected only a few times. The genes are TRBV20-1 and TRBJ2-7; 9 bases are shared with TRBD2. The V and J ends lost 3 bases and 2 bases, in that order; junction bases with no gene match: 5. CDR3 length: 14 amino acids. Germline V lookup: CDR1 DFQATT, CDR2 SNEGSKA (reference sequence). CDR3 bases: TGCAGTGCTAGCCCTAGCGGGGACCCCTACGAGCAGTACTTC. Amino acids: CSASPSGDPYEQYF.

V and J are TRBV20-1 and TRBJ2-7; possibly TRBD2 for D (5 bases). Germline CDR1 reads DFQATT; CDR2 reads SNEGSKA (reference sequence). With 1 base removed from V and 0 bases from J, the gap between germline ends came to 10 bases. The CDR3 is 14 amino acids. The CDR3, as DNA: TGCAGTGCTAGAGCCACTAGTAACTCCTACGAGCAGTACTTC. Amino acids: CSARATSNSYEQYF.

The rearrangement uses TRBV12-3 or TRBV12-4 and TRBJ2-4, with TRBD2 matching 7 bases. Gene TRBJ2-7 matches the end of the DNA better, so the J call may be wrong. This CDR3 spans 15 amino acids. DNA for the CDR3: TGTGCCAGCAGTCCGGGGGAGGGCTGGATAGACGAGCAGTACTTC. Translating it yields CASSPGEGWIDEQYF.

In its sample, this clonotype was seen a few times. The chain is built from TRBV29-1 and TRBJ1-4; D not resolved. Germline CDR1 reads SQVTM; CDR2 reads ANQGSEA. V was pared by 0 bases and J by 7 bases, with 12 bases between. The CDR3 is made up of 14 amino acids. The CDR3 protein is CSVEERGPGEKLFF. The CDR3 nucleotides are TGCAGCGTTGAAGAGCGCGGCCCTGGTGAAAAACTGTTTTTT. Full variable domain (outside the CDR3, taken from reference TRBV29-1 and TRBJ1-4): SAVISQKPSRDICQRGTSLTIQCQVDSQVTMMFWYRQQPGQSLTLIATANQGSEATYESGFVIDKFPISRPNLTFSTLTVSNMSPEDSSIYLCSVEERGPGEKLFFGSGTQLSVL.

This clonotype was found a few times. This chain uses TRBV6-1 with TRBJ2-5, with D possibly matching TRBD2 (5 bases). CDR3 length: 16 amino acids. Germline CDR1 MNHNS, CDR2 SASEGT. The germline V and J ends were trimmed by 4 bases and 0 bases, with 15 bases remaining between them. This CDR3 reads CASSALDSQYQETQYF. The CDR3 DNA reads TGTGCCAGCAGTGCACTAGACTCCCAGTACCAAGAGACCCAGTACTTC.

The chain couples TRBV11-2 to TRBJ1-1, with D possibly matching TRBD1 (5 bases). The CDR3 covers 15 residues. V lost 5 bases, J lost 1 base, and 14 bases lay in between. From germline, CDR1 is SGHAT and CDR2 FQNNGV. CDR3 DNA: TGTGCCAGCAGCACCCCGGCAGGGACGAACACTGAAGCTTTCTTT. Translated: CASSTPAGTNTEAFF. Based on the CDR3 plus reference TRBV11-2 and TRBJ1-1, the full variable domain is EAGVAQSPRYKIIEKRQSVAFWCNPISGHATLYWYQQILGQGPKLLIQFQNNGVVDDSQLPKDRFSAERLKGVDSTLKIQPAKLEDSAVYLCASSTPAGTNTEAFFGQGTRLTVV.

The chain uses TRBV23-1 and TRBJ2-1; D gene unclear. TRBV23-1 is known as an ORF, though its function is uncertain. The V end lost 0 bases, the J end lost 0 bases, and 9 bases lay between the germline ends. This CDR3 has 16 amino acids. The CDR3: CASSQSYPSSYNEQFF. For the CDR3, the DNA is TGCGCCAGCAGTCAATCGTACCCTAGCTCCTACAATGAGCAGTTCTTC.

The chain has TRBV6-5 and TRBJ1-2; D remains unclear. Germline V gene sequence: CDR1 MNHEY, CDR2 SVGAGI. The CDR3 is made up of 12 amino acids. V shed 4 bases and J shed 6 bases, with 9 bases lying between them. The CDR3 DNA is TGTGCCAGCAGTTCCTCCTTCGATGGCTACACCTTC. Protein product: CASSSSFDGYTF.

The rearrangement joins TRBV2 to TRBJ2-5; 11 bases are a match to TRBD2. J was trimmed by 0 bases and V by 7 bases; bases with no gene match: 4. Germline CDR1 reads SNHLY; CDR2 reads FYNNEI. The CDR3 contains 15 residues. CDR3 loop: CASNPGLADQETQYF. CDR3 nucleotide sequence: TGTGCCAGCAATCCGGGACTAGCGGACCAAGAGACCCAGTACTTC.

This clonotype was picked up a small number of times. The chain couples TRBV9 to TRBJ2-3; 7 bases align to TRBD1. J lost 2 bases, V lost 4 bases, and 7 bases had no gene match. Germline V CDR1 and CDR2: SGDLS, YYNGEE. The CDR3 is 15 residues long. The CDR3, as DNA: TGTGCCAGCAGCTATAGGGGACAGCACACAGATACGCAGTATTTT. Residues: CASSYRGQHTDTQYF. The full variable domain, with the rest looked up from reference TRBV9 and TRBJ2-3, is DSGVTQTPKHLITATGQRVTLRCSPRSGDLSVYWYQQSLDQGLQFLIQYYNGEERAKGNILERFSAQQFPDLHSELNLSSLELGDSALYFCASSYRGQHTDTQYFGPGTRLTVL.

The CDR3 nucleotides read TGCGCCAGCAGCCAGGGACAGGATGGCTACACCTTC. Protein product: CASSQGQDGYTF. The chain has TRBV5-1 and TRBJ1-2; TRBD1 aligns across 8 bases. The CDR3 consists of 12 residues. The V segment lost 4 bases and the J segment 6 bases; nucleotides outside the gene matches: 2. Germline V gene sequence: CDR1 SGHRS, CDR2 YFSETQ.

The chain couples TRBV3-1 to TRBJ2-5; 14 nucleotides line up with TRBD2. The trim removed 0 bases at V and 2 bases at J, leaving 2 bases unmatched. This CDR3 has 17 amino acids. CDR1 and CDR2 (germline): LGHDT, YNNKEL (reference sequence). The CDR3, as DNA: TGTGCCAGCAGCCAAGAGGGACTAGCGGGAGCACAAGAGACCCAGTACTTC. It encodes CASSQEGLAGAQETQYF.

The rearrangement links TRBV27 to TRBJ1-2; 8 nucleotides match TRBD1. CDR3 size: 22 residues. Germline CDR1 MNHEY, CDR2 SMNVEV (reference sequence). With 3 bases clipped from V and 0 bases from J, the junction kept 24 bases outside the gene matches. The CDR3 reads CASSFPPNRNDRGETSNYGYTF. The CDR3 DNA reads as TGTGCCAGCAGTTTCCCCCCCAATCGGAACGACAGGGGCGAGACCTCTAACTATGGCTACACCTTC.

The V gene is TRBV5-1, the J gene TRBJ2-7; D unclear. V lost 1 base and J 5 bases, leaving 13 bases between the germline ends. This CDR3 is 14 amino acids long. Per the germline V gene, CDR1 is SGHRS and CDR2 is YFSETQ. The CDR3 spells CASSLSQAVDEQYF. As DNA, the CDR3 is TGCGCCAGCAGCTTGTCGCAGGCTGTGGACGAGCAGTACTTC.

The genes are TRBV10-3 and TRBJ2-5, with TRBD2 matching over 11 bases. The CDR3 runs 16 residues. Trimming at V came to 3 bases and at J to 11 bases, leaving 14 bases not matched to a gene. CDR1 ENHRY and CDR2 SYGVKD come from the germline V gene. The CDR3 here is CAISDPGTSGLNEQYF. CDR3 sequence (DNA): TGTGCCATCAGTGACCCCGGGACTAGCGGACTCAATGAGCAGTACTTC.

The sample holds one count of this clonotype. The chain employs TRBV5-1 and TRBJ2-2; D might be TRBD1 (6 bases). V lost 3 bases and J 0 bases, leaving 9 bases between the germline ends. The CDR3 loop spans 15 amino acids. Germline-derived CDR1 and CDR2 are SGHRS and YFSETQ. The CDR3, as DNA: TGCGCCAGCAGCTCCGGACAGACGAACACCGGGGAGCTGTTTTTT. Translation gives CASSSGQTNTGELFF.

V and J are TRBV6-2 or TRBV6-3 and TRBJ2-3, with 9 bases lining up with TRBD1. Germline CDR1 is MNHEY and CDR2 is SVGEGT. This CDR3 has 18 amino acids. V shed 0 bases, J shed 0 bases, and the junction held 7 bases outside the gene matches. CDR3 amino acids: CASSYSTGGGLSTDTQYF. In DNA, the CDR3 is TGTGCCAGCAGTTACTCGACAGGGGGGGGCCTTAGCACAGATACGCAGTATTTT.

The chain couples TRBV30 to TRBJ2-1; TRBD2 matches at 7 bases. With V trimmed by 3 bases and J by 5 bases, 7 bases remained unmatched. This CDR3 comprises 14 residues. CDR1 and CDR2 from the germline V gene are GTSNPN and SVGIG (reference sequence). CDR3 loop: CAWSPSGTDNEQFF. CDR3 nucleotide sequence: TGTGCCTGGAGCCCCAGCGGGACCGACAATGAGCAGTTCTTC.

J is TRBJ2-3 and V is TRBV7-2, with D perhaps assigned TRBD1 or TRBD2 (5 bases each). The V end lost 3 bases, the J end lost 2 bases, and 9 bases lay between the germline ends. Germline V gene sequence: CDR1 SGHTA, CDR2 FQGNSA. The CDR3 has 14 amino acids. CDR3 sequence reads: CASSFWDPTDTQYF. CDR3 DNA sequence: TGTGCCAGCAGCTTCTGGGACCCCACAGATACGCAGTATTTT.

The rearrangement links TRBV20-1 to TRBJ2-7; D not resolved. V lost 6 bases and J 3 bases, leaving 15 bases between the germline ends. The CDR3 is made up of 13 amino acids. Germline CDR1 is DFQATT and CDR2 is SNEGSKA (reference sequence). CDR3 bases: TGCAGTGCACTCCGTAATGGCCACTACGAGCAGTACTTC. It is translated as CSALRNGHYEQYF.

This clonotype was picked up a small number of times. The rearrangement uses TRBV10-3 and TRBJ2-3; 8 bases agree with TRBD2. The CDR3 is made up of 16 amino acids. Trimming cost V 0 bases and J 0 bases; bases outside gene matches: 2. Per germline, CDR1 ENHRY and CDR2 SYGVKD. DNA of the CDR3: TGTGCCATCAGTGAGTCAACTAGCGGTAGCACAGATACGCAGTATTTT. Its protein product is CAISESTSGSTDTQYF.

V is TRBV15 and J is TRBJ2-1, with 7 bases that match TRBD2. Germline V CDR1 and CDR2: LNHNV, YYDKDF (reference sequence). The CDR3 is 17 residues long. Trimming removed 2 bases from V and 0 bases from J; junction bases left unmatched: 7. In DNA form, the CDR3 reads TGTGCCACCAGCAGAAGCCTAGCGGCCAACTCCTACAATGAGCAGTTCTTC. It specifies CATSRSLAANSYNEQFF.

The chain couples TRBV6-2 or TRBV6-3 to TRBJ1-3; TRBD1 matches 8 bases. V shed 7 bases, J shed 0 bases, and the junction held 5 bases outside the gene matches. The CDR3 loop spans 15 amino acids. Germline V gene lookup returns CDR1 MNHEY and CDR2 SVGEGT. CDR3 sequence reads: CASNDRGTSGNTIYF. The CDR3 DNA sequence: TGTGCCAGCAACGACAGGGGAACCTCTGGAAACACCATATATTTT.